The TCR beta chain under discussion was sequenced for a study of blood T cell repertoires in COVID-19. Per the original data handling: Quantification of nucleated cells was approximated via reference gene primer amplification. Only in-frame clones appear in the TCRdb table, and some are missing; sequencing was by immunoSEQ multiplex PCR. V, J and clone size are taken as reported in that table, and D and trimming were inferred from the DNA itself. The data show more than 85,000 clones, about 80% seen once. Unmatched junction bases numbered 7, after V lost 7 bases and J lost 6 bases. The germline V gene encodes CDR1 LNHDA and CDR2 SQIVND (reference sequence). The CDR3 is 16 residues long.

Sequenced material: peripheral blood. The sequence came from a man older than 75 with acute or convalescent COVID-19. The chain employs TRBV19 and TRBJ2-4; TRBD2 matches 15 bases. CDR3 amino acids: CASKPGLAGGGNIQYF. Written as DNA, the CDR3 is TGTGCCAGTAAGCCGGGACTAGCGGGGGGCGGAAACATTCAGTACTTC.